This T cell receptor beta chain was sequenced for a study of T cell repertoires in cytomegalovirus infection (dated 2019 in TCRdb). The study in broad terms: Because public TCR beta signatures pointed to carriage of CMV infection together with the matching HLA type, the HLA type of each donor mattered for the analysis.

The germline V gene (reference sequence) provides CDR1 LNHDA and CDR2 SQIVND. V is cut back by 7 bases and J by 2 bases, with 8 bases in the junction unmatched. The CDR3 spans 17 residues, from the cysteine through the phenylalanine. Only the CDR3 region is kept as DNA, spanning 51 bases read in frame from base 1. What the work shows at the level of the full study, not this receptor alone: The ex vivo response was dominated by HLA-C-restricted CMV-specific TCR beta clonotypes, which also provided the single most frequent clonotype in two of eight donors. In both this cohort and an independent roughly 350-donor cohort, the cumulative frequency of public TCR beta family members distinguished carriers of CMV infection plus the relevant HLA type.

Sequencing relied on an Illumina HiSeq 1500. TCRdb's own reprocessing of the public reads used fastp at Q25 and MiXCR and kept productive beta chains. Each record represents a unique CDR3 protein, reported with the most common genes and DNA among its rows. This sample comprises about 320,000 distinct CDR3 sequences, 9.5% of them detected only once. In total, the top ten clones hold 3.5% to 4.5% of the sample. This clonotype showed up many times. Which antigen it targets is not known. Base qualities were left out, and no much larger clone turns up one base away. The rearrangement combines TRBV19 with TRBJ2-6, and 10 bases in between align with TRBD1. The material sequenced was PBMCs. The TCR was taken from a human donor in good health (CMV status not recorded). Some clones in this sample may be carry-over from other donors' samples. CDR3 reads: CASNNPGTGAGANVLTF. Read as DNA, the sequence is TGTGCCAGTAATAATCCCGGGACAGGGGCTGGGGCCAACGTCCTGACTTTC. With the rest looked up from the reference TRBV19 and TRBJ2-6 genes rather than sequenced, the full variable domain is DGGITQSPKYLFRKEGQNVTLSCEQNLNHDAMYWYRQDPGQGLRLIYYSQIVNDFQKGDIAEGYSVSREKKESFPLTVTSAQKNPTAFYLCASNNPGTGAGANVLTFGAGSRLTVL.